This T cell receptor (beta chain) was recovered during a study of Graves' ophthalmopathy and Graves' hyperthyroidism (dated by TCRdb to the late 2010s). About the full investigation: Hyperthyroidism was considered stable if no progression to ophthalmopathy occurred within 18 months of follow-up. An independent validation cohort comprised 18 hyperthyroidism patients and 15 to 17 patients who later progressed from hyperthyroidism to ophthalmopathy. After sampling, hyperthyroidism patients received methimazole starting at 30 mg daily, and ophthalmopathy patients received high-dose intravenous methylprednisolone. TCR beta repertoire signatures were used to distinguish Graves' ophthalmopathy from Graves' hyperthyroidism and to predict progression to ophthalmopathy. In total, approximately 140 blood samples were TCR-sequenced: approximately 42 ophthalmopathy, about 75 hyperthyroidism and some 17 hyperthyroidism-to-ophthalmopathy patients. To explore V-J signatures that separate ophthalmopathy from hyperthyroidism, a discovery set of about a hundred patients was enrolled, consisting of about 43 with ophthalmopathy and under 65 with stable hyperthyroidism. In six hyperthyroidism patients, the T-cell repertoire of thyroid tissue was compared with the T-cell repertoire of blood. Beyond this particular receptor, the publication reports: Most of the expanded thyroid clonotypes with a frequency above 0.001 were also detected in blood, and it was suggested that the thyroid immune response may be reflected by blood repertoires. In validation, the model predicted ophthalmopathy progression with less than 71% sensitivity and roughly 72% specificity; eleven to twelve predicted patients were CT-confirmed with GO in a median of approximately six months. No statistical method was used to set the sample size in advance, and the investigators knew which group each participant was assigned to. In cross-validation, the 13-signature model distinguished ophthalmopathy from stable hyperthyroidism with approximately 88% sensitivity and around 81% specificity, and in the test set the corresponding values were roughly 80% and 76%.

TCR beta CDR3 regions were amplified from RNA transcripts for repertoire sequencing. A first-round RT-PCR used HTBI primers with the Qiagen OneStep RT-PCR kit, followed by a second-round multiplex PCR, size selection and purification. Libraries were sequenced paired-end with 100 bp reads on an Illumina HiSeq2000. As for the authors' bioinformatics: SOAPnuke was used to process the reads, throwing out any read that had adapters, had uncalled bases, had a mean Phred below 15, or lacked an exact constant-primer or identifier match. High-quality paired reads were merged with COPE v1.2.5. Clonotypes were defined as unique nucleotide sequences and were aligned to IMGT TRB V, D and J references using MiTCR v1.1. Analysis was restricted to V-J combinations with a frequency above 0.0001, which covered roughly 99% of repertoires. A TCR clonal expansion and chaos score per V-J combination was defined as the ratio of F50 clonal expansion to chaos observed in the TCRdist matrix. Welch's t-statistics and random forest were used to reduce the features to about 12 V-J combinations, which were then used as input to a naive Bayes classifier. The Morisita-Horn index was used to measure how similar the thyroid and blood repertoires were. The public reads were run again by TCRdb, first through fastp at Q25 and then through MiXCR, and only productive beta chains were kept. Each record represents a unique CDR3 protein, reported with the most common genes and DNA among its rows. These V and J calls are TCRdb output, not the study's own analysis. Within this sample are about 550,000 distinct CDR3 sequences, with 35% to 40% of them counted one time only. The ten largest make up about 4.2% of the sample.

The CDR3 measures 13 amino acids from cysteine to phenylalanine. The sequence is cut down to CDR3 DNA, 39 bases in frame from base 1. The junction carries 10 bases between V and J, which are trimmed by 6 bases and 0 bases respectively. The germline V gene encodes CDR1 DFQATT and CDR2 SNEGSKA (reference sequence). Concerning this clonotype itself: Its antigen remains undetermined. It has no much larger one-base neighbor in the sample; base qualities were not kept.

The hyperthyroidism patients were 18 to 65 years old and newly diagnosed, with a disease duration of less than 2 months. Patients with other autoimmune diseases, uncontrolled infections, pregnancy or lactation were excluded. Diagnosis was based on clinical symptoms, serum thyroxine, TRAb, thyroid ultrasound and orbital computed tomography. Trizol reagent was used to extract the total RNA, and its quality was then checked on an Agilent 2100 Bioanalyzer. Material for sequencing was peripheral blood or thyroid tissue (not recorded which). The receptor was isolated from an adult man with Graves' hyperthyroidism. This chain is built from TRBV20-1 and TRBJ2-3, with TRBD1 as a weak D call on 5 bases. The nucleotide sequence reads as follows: TGCAGTGCCTTAGCAGGGAGCACAGATACGCAGTATTTT. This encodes CSALAGSTDTQYF.